The rows below give T cell receptor beta chains drawn from one sample of a study of cytomegalovirus exposure and HLA in healthy donors. The table came from immunoSEQ multiplex PCR; TCRdb's copy has only in-frame clones and leaves some out. The top ten hold more than 0.75% of the sample, which has about 160,000 clones, more than 75% seen once. Source material: PBMCs. All receptors come from a girl aged 2 to 10 in good health and CMV-seropositive. CDR3s include the opening cysteine and the closing phenylalanine or tryptophan. D genes are given only for firm matches. Clone sizes are given selectively: once, few, many, or a class where the clone is expanded.

size	V	J	D	CDR3	DNA
-	TRBV28	TRBJ2-6	-	CASSSYSGSSGANVLTF	TGTGCCAGCAGTTCCTATTCGGGATCCTCTGGGGCCAACGTCCTGACTTTC
-	TRBV19	TRBJ1-5	-	CASSIGQNSNQPQHF	TGTGCCAGTAGTATTGGGCAGAATAGCAATCAGCCCCAGCATTTT
-	TRBV29-1	TRBJ2-7	TRBD1	CSASTGESYEQYF	TGCAGCGCAAGTACAGGGGAATCCTACGAGCAGTACTTC
few	TRBV30	TRBJ1-5	-	CAWSVGAGRDQPQHF	TGTGCCTGGAGTGTAGGTGCAGGGAGGGACCAGCCCCAGCATTTT
-	TRBV29-1	TRBJ2-5	TRBD1	CSVTGGEETQYF	TGCAGCGTCACAGGGGGCGAGGAGACCCAGTACTTC
few	TRBV4-1	TRBJ2-2	TRBD2	CASRYSGEGLGAGELFF	TGCGCCAGCAGATATTCCGGGGAGGGCCTAGGCGCCGGGGAGCTGTTTTTT
-	TRBV6-1	TRBJ2-7	TRBD2	CASSPSGLAHEQYF	TGTGCCAGCAGCCCCTCGGGACTAGCCCACGAGCAGTACTTC
-	TRBV14	TRBJ2-7	-	CASRPLGASSSYEQYF	TGTGCCAGCAGACCTCTAGGGGCATCAAGCTCCTACGAGCAGTACTTC
-	TRBV30	TRBJ2-3	TRBD2	CAWTSGRAGTDTQYF	TGTGCCTGGACTAGCGGGAGGGCCGGCACAGATACGCAGTATTTT
-	TRBV28	TRBJ1-4	-	CASSLQREPEKLFF	TGTGCCAGCAGCCTCCAAAGGGAGCCCGAAAAACTGTTTTTT
-	TRBV7-3	TRBJ2-1	-	CASSDLDDEQFF	TGTGCCAGCAGTGACCTAGATGATGAGCAGTTCTTC
-	TRBV2	TRBJ2-2	TRBD2	CASRGTSGRTGELFF	TGTGCCAGCAGGGGGACTAGCGGGAGGACCGGGGAGCTGTTTTTT
-	TRBV6-1	TRBJ2-7	-	CASSMTRADPYEQYF	TGTGCCAGCAGTATGACGAGGGCCGACCCCTACGAGCAGTACTTC
-	TRBV19	TRBJ2-1	TRBD2	CASSPRPILAGYNEQFF	TGTGCCAGTAGTCCCCGTCCGATACTAGCGGGATACAATGAGCAGTTCTTC
-	TRBV6-1	TRBJ1-3	-	CASREGGNTIYF	TGTGCCAGCAGAGAGGGAGGAAACACCATATATTTT
-	TRBV7-2	TRBJ2-1	-	CASSLDRNNEQFF	TGTGCCAGCAGCTTAGACAGGAACAATGAGCAGTTCTTC
-	TRBV28	TRBJ2-2	-	CASSLSGGTGELFF	TGTGCCAGCAGTTTATCCGGCGGAACCGGGGAGCTGTTTTTT
-	TRBV5-6	TRBJ2-3	TRBD2	CASSLKLAGGDTQYF	TGTGCCAGCAGCTTGAAGCTTGCGGGGGGGGATACGCAGTATTTT
-	TRBV18	TRBJ1-1	TRBD1	CASSPGTGGWGTEAFF	TGTGCCAGCTCACCGGGGACAGGGGGCTGGGGAACTGAAGCTTTCTTT
-	TRBV30	TRBJ2-3	TRBD2	CAWSPGLALSTDTQYF	TGTGCCTGGAGTCCGGGACTAGCACTCAGCACAGATACGCAGTATTTT
-	TRBV11-3	TRBJ1-1	-	CASSLGGQNTEAFF	TGTGCCAGCAGCTTAGGAGGACAGAACACTGAAGCTTTCTTT
-	TRBV6-5	TRBJ2-1	TRBD2	CASSYSGGLAINEQFF	TGTGCCAGCAGTTACAGCGGAGGACTAGCAATCAATGAGCAGTTCTTC
few	TRBV18	TRBJ2-7	-	CASSPGTGPYEQYF	TGTGCCAGCTCACCCGGGACTGGACCCTACGAGCAGTACTTC
-	TRBV5-8	TRBJ1-5	TRBD1	CASSLAGGYNQPQHF	TGTGCCAGCAGCTTAGCAGGGGGCTACAATCAGCCCCAGCATTTT
few	TRBV10-3	TRBJ2-3	TRBD1	CAISPRTDRGGTDTQYF	TGTGCCATCAGTCCACGAACAGACAGGGGCGGGACAGATACGCAGTATTTT
-	TRBV9	TRBJ2-7	-	CASSPIGTSTPSYEQYF	TGTGCCAGCAGCCCAATAGGGACTTCTACACCCTCCTACGAGCAGTACTTC
once	TRBV5-1	TRBJ2-5	-	CASSRQETQYF	TGCGCCAGCAGCCGTCAAGAGACCCAGTACTTC